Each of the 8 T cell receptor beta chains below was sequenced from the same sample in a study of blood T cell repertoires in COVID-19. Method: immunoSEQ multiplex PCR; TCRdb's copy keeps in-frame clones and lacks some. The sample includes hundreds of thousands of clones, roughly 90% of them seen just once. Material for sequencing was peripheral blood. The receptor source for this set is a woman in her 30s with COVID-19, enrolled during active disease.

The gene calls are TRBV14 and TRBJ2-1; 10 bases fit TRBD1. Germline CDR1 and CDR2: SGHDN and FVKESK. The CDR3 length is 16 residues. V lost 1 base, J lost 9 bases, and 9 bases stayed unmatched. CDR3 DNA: TGTGCCAGCAGCCAAGTTGGGGACAGGGGTACTGGTGAGCAGTTCTTC. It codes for CASSQVGDRGTGEQFF.

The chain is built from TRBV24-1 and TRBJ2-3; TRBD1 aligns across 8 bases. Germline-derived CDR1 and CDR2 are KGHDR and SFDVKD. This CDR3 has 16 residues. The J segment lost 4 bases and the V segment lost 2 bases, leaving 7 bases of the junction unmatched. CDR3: CATSDSSRGLADTQYF. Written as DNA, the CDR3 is TGTGCCACCAGTGATTCTTCCAGGGGGCTCGCAGATACGCAGTATTTT.

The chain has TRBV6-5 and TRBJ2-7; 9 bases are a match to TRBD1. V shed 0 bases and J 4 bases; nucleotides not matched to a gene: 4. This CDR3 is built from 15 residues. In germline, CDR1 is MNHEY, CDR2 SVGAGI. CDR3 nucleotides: TGTGCCAGCAGTTACTCCGGACAGGGGAGGTACGAGCAGTACTTC. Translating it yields CASSYSGQGRYEQYF.

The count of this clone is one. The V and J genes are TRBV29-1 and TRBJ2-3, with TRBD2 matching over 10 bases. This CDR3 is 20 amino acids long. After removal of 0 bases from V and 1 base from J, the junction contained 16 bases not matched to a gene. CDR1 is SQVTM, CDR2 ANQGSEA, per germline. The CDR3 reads CSVEDRSSGGPTVGTDTQYF. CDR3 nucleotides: TGCAGCGTTGAAGATCGGAGTAGCGGGGGGCCCACAGTTGGCACAGATACGCAGTATTTT.

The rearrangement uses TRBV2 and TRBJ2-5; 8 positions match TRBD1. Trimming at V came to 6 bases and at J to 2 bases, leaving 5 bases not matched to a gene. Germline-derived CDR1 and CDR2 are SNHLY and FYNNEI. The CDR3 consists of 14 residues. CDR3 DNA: TGTGCCAGCAGGGCCGGACAGGGACAAGAGACCCAGTACTTC. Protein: CASRAGQGQETQYF.

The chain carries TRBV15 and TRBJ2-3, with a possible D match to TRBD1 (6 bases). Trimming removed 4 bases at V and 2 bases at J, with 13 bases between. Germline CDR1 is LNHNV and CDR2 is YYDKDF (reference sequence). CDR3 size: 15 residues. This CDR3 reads CATSINQGHTDTQYF. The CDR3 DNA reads TGTGCCACCAGCATAAATCAGGGACACACAGATACGCAGTATTTT. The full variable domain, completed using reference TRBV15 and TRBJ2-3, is DAMVIQNPRYQVTQFGKPVTLSCSQTLNHNVMYWYQQKSSQAPKLLFHYYDKDFNNEADTPDNFQSRRPNTSFCFLDIRSPGLGDTAMYLCATSINQGHTDTQYFGPGTRLTVL.

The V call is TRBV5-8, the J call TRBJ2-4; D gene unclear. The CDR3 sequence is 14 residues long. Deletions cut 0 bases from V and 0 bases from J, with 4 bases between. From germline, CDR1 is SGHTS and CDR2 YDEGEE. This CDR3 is CASSLAVAKNIQYF. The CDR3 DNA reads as TGTGCCAGCAGCTTGGCGGTAGCCAAAAACATTCAGTACTTC.

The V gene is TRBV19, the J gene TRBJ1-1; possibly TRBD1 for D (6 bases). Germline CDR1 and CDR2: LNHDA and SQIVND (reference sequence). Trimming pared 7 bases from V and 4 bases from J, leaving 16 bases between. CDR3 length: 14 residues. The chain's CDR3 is CASTPGHQSTEAFF. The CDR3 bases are TGTGCCAGTACCCCGGGACACCAGAGCACTGAAGCTTTCTTT.